The following is a T cell receptor beta chain sequence with its context. Its antigen has not been determined. No much larger clonotype is one base removed from it; base qualities were not supplied. As encoded in the germline V gene, CDR1 is LGHNA while CDR2 is YSLEER. Ends trimmed: V by 1 base, J by 4 bases; bases unmatched to a gene: 10. The CDR3 spans 17 residues, from the cysteine through the phenylalanine. Kept here is only the CDR3 DNA, which spans 51 bases and is read in frame from base 1. This entry comes from a study of blood T cell repertoires in COVID-19 (TCRdb year 2020). Study-wide context: Collaborator samples came from the United States, Italy and Spain and covered acute and convalescent phases of COVID-19. The prospective study material was composed of cDNA or gDNA derived from T cells, B-cell-depleted T cells, or PBMCs. Subjects who had been exposed to COVID-19, were actively infected with it, or had recovered from it provided the deeply sampled blood TCRbeta repertoires that made up the dataset. The repertoires were made available in a free public database intended to serve as a resource for research on the immune response to SARS-CoV-2. The samples were drawn from the first 160 participants of the ongoing ImmuneRACE study and from 950 to 1,500 subjects provided by 6 global collaborators. Sample metadata almost always included a de-identified subject ID, COVID-19 status, age in years and sex. Where available, HLA class I and class II types were obtained from metadata supplied by the sample provider rather than from assay-based typing. Overall results and qualifications from the work: The amount of clinical and demographic metadata varied by source and participant and was provided uncurated.

Enrolling through a virtual design, the prospective study's participants ranged in age from roughly 18 to 100 years and lived across 20 to 30 United States geographic areas. In the prospective study, participants were assigned to cohorts based on the clinical history participants reported in a screening survey and a study questionnaire. Mobile phlebotomists in the prospective study collected whole blood, serum and a nasopharyngeal or oropharyngeal swab from every participant. Prospective study participants could optionally give additional blood draws and questionnaires over an approximately two-month period. Blood samples from the prospective study were shipped frozen or at room temperature prior to DNA extraction. The immunoSEQ Assay, a bias-controlled multiplex PCR, was used to amplify TCRbeta CDR3 regions from genomic DNA. As for the original processing: The number of nucleated cells in each sample was estimated from the amplification of reference gene primers within the assay. Sequence reads were collapsed and filtered to measure the absolute abundance of every unique TCRbeta CDR3 rearrangement. For each sample, productive Simpson clonality was calculated as the square root of Simpson's diversity index across productive rearrangements. Imported from immuneACCESS, the table was reduced by TCRdb to in-frame sequences with V and J called. These copies leave out some clones; in studies compared against another copy, an unresolved V gene accounts for under half, and the cause of the remainder is not known. V and J calls and clone size are those listed in that table; D and trimming were worked out from the DNA. This sample comprises hundreds of thousands of clones, around 84% of them detected only once. In total, the top ten clones hold over 4% of the sample.

The specimen was PBMCs or T cells enriched from blood (not recorded which). The TCR was taken from a man aged 30-40 years with acute COVID-19. The chain uses TRBV4-3 and TRBJ2-3; the central 8 bases match TRBD2. The nucleotide sequence is given as TGCGCCAGCAGCCAAGCTGGGGTAGCGGGATCGGCAGATACGCAGTATTTT. It is translated as CASSQAGVAGSADTQYF.